The present T cell receptor (beta chain) was sequenced within a study of T cells in Graves' hyperthyroidism and ophthalmopathy. This clonotype was observed many times. Germline V gene sequence: CDR1 DFQATT, CDR2 SNEGSKA (reference sequence). The CDR3 length is 17 residues. Unmatched junction bases numbered 10, after V lost 3 bases and J lost 6 bases. RNA transcripts provided the source from which TCR beta CDR3 regions were amplified. The HTBI primer set served for first-round RT-PCR of the TCR CDR3. TCRdb reprocessed the multiplex PCR reads with MiXCR, giving one entry per CDR3 protein. The data show approximately 25,000 distinct CDR3 sequences, over 35% seen once.

The material sequenced was blood. The chain carries TRBV20-1 and TRBJ2-3, with 15 bases fitting TRBD2. This TCR came from a woman younger than 45 with Graves' hyperthyroidism. CDR3 sequence reads: CSARDPVGTSGRDTQYF. DNA for the CDR3: TGCAGTGCTAGGGACCCTGTGGGGACTAGCGGGAGGGATACGCAGTATTTT.